This T cell receptor (beta chain) was obtained from a study of T-cell reconstitution after alpha-beta-depleted transplantation in children. This clonotype was observed many times. Its antigen remains unknown. The V end was cut by 0 bases, the J end by 3 bases, with 5 bases between. This CDR3 comprises 13 residues. Germline V gene data show CDR1 as LGHNA and CDR2 as YSLEER. Findings of the study overall: Several hundred expanded graft clones reportedly gave rise to the alpha-beta T cells present about two months after transplant. One year post-transplant, T-cell counts and diversity were largely derived from T cells produced anew.

During its preparation, the TCRbeta library received unique molecular identifiers. TCRdb independently ran MiXCR on the PCR reads; one entry per CDR3 protein. The sample lists 600,000 or so distinct CDR3 sequences; 20% to 25% were seen once. V gene TRBV4-3 combines with J gene TRBJ2-5; D gene uncertain. The origin of this receptor is a boy younger than two who had a stem cell transplant for acute myeloid leukemia, so the T cells may come from the graft donor. This sample comprised PBMCs, mostly from graft donor cells, obtained 360 days after TCRalphabeta/CD19-depleted stem cell transplant. This chain's CDR3 is CASSQDEEETQYF. Written as DNA, the CDR3 is TGCGCCAGCAGCCAAGATGAGGAAGAGACCCAGTACTTC.